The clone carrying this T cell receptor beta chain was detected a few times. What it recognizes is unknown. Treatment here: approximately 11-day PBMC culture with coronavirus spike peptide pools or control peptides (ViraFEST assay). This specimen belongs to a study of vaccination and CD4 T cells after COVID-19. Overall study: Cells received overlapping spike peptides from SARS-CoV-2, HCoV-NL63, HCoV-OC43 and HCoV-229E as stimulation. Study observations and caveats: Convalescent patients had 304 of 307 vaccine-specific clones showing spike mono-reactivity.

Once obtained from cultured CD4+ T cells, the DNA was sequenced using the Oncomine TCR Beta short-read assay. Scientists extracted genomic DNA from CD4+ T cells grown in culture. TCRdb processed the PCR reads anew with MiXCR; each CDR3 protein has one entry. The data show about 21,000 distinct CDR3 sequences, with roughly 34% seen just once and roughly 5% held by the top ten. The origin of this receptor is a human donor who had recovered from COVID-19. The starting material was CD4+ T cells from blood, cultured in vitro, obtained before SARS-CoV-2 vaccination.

CDR3 DNA sequence: TGTGCCAGCAGTGACCCAGGGTCGAGCTACGAGCAGTACTTC. It codes for CASSDPGSSYEQYF. The chain uses TRBV6-1 and TRBJ2-7, with D possibly being TRBD1 (5 bases). The CDR3 is made up of 14 amino acids. Germline CDR1 and CDR2: MNHNS and SASEGT. Trimming shortened V by 3 bases and J by 3 bases, and 12 bases separated the two germline ends.